The rows below give T cell receptor beta chains drawn from one sample of a study of blood T cell repertoires in COVID-19. Generated by immunoSEQ multiplex PCR, the TCRdb table keeps only in-frame clones and is missing some. The repertoire consists of roughly 160,000 clones, with 70% to 90% occurring once and the leading ten covering under 7.5%. Source material: peripheral blood. The receptors were sampled from a man aged 80 or over with COVID-19, enrolled during active disease. Both conserved end residues are part of each CDR3. A D gene is named only where the DNA matches it firmly. The size of a clone is reported for some rows only, either as once, few or many, or as a class for expanded clones.

clone_size: -
v_call: TRBV19
d_call: -
j_call: TRBJ2-4
cdr3_nt: TGTGCCAGTAACCCAGAGGAGATAGCCAAAAACATTCAGTACTTC
cdr3_aa: CASNPEEIAKNIQYF

clone_size: -
v_call: TRBV5-6
d_call: TRBD2
j_call: TRBJ2-1
cdr3_nt: TGTGCCAGCAGCCCAGGGACTAGCGGGTTAGGCTACAATGAGCAGTTCTTC
cdr3_aa: CASSPGTSGLGYNEQFF

clone_size: -
v_call: TRBV3-1/TRBV3-2
d_call: -
j_call: TRBJ1-5
cdr3_nt: TGTGCCAGCAGCCAAGTACTACACCAGCCCCAGCATTTT
cdr3_aa: CASSQVLHQPQHF

clone_size: -
v_call: TRBV7-2
d_call: TRBD1
j_call: TRBJ1-5
cdr3_nt: TGTGCCAGCACACAGGGGCACAATCAGCCCCAGCATTTT
cdr3_aa: CASTQGHNQPQHF

clone_size: -
v_call: TRBV6-6
d_call: TRBD1
j_call: TRBJ2-5
cdr3_nt: TGTGCCAGCAGTCGATACAGGGGGGTAGGTGAGACCCAGTACTTC
cdr3_aa: CASSRYRGVGETQYF

clone_size: -
v_call: TRBV2
d_call: -
j_call: TRBJ1-2
cdr3_nt: TGTGCCAGCAGTCCGGACAGAAACTATGGCTACACCTTC
cdr3_aa: CASSPDRNYGYTF

clone_size: -
v_call: TRBV12-3/TRBV12-4
d_call: -
j_call: TRBJ1-4
cdr3_nt: TGTGCCAGCAGTTTCGGAGGGGAGGAAAAACTGTTTTTT
cdr3_aa: CASSFGGEEKLFF

clone_size: -
v_call: TRBV6-1
d_call: -
j_call: TRBJ2-5
cdr3_nt: TGTGCCAGCAGTGATGCCGTTCTGGGAGCGGAGACCCAGTACTTC
cdr3_aa: CASSDAVLGAETQYF

clone_size: once
v_call: TRBV10-3
d_call: -
j_call: TRBJ1-1
cdr3_nt: TGTGCCATCAGTGAGGAACAGGGGAACACTGAAGCTTTCTTT
cdr3_aa: CAISEEQGNTEAFF

clone_size: -
v_call: TRBV19
d_call: -
j_call: TRBJ2-2
cdr3_nt: TGTGCCAGTAGTATTCCCCAACAGGGCAACACCGGGGAGCTGTTTTTT
cdr3_aa: CASSIPQQGNTGELFF

clone_size: -
v_call: TRBV2
d_call: -
j_call: TRBJ2-2
cdr3_nt: TGTGCCAGCACTCCGGGGGACCTTCGGGGCGGGGAGCTGTTTTTT
cdr3_aa: CASTPGDLRGGELFF